The 23 T cell receptor beta chains below were found in one sample sequenced in a study of immune reconstitution after stem cell transplant in scleroderma. TCRdb reprocessed the RT-PCR reads with MiXCR, giving one entry per CDR3 protein. The sample holds under 2,000 distinct CDR3 sequences, around 7.7% seen once. Collection of the sample occurred before or after autologous hematopoietic stem cell transplantation (not recorded which). The receptors derive from a male donor with systemic sclerosis.

The chain combines TRBV5-1 with TRBJ1-2, with 7 positions matching TRBD1. This CDR3 has 14 amino acids. Trimming at V came to 4 bases and at J to 3 bases, leaving 6 bases not matched to a gene. Germline lookup yields CDR1 SGHRS and CDR2 YFSETQ. DNA of the CDR3: TGCGCCAGCAGCACTACGGGACAGCACTATGGCTACACCTTC. The encoded protein is CASSTTGQHYGYTF. Filled out from reference TRBV5-1 and TRBJ1-2, the complete variable domain reads KAGVTQTPRYLIKTRGQQVTLSCSPISGHRSVSWYQQTPGQGLQFLFEYFSETQRNKGNFPGRFSGRQFSNSRSEMNVSTLELGDSALYLCASSTTGQHYGYTFGSGTRLTVV.

This clonotype was counted at least ten times. The chain uses TRBV27 and TRBJ1-5, with D perhaps matching TRBD1 (5 bases). CDR1 is MNHEY, CDR2 SMNVEV, per germline (reference sequence). The CDR3 is 15 amino acids. Trimming shortened V by 4 bases and J by 2 bases, and 12 bases separated the two germline ends. In DNA, the CDR3 is TGTGCCAGCAGTTCCCTTGGGACGGGCAATCAGCCCCAGCATTTT. Translating it yields CASSSLGTGNQPQHF.

This clonotype is large. The chain couples TRBV2 to TRBJ2-6; D gene ambiguous. The germline V and J ends were trimmed by 10 bases and 0 bases, with 16 bases remaining between them. Per germline, CDR1 SNHLY and CDR2 FYNNEI. The CDR3 spans 16 residues. The CDR3 protein is CATVQMDTSGANVLTF. The CDR3 nucleotides read TGTGCCACCGTGCAGATGGATACCTCTGGGGCCAACGTCCTGACTTTC.

This clonotype ranks as medium-sized (0.01 to 0.1%). The chain combines TRBV24-1 with TRBJ2-3; no firm D call. This CDR3 has 12 amino acids. CDR1 is KGHDR, CDR2 SFDVKD, per germline. Between the trimmed V and J ends, which lost 5 bases and 2 bases, there was a span of 4 bases. CDR3 bases: TGTGCCACCAGTGGCTACACAGATACGCAGTATTTT. Encoded protein: CATSGYTDTQYF.

By sample fraction, this clonotype is medium-sized (0.01 to 0.1%). The rearrangement uses TRBV7-3 and TRBJ1-1, with a tentative D call TRBD1 (5 bases). This CDR3 comprises 13 residues. V was clipped by 5 bases and J by 3 bases, with 10 bases between them. Germline values: CDR1 SGHTA, CDR2 FQGTGA. This chain's CDR3 is CASSPSGYTEAFF. In DNA, the CDR3 is TGTGCCAGCAGCCCATCAGGGTACACTGAAGCTTTCTTT.

This clonotype was picked up a small number of times. This chain connects TRBV3-1 to TRBJ1-5, with 8 bases fitting TRBD1. Trimming took 3 bases from V and 4 from J; bases not matched to a gene: 5. Per germline, CDR1 LGHDT and CDR2 YNNKEL (reference sequence). The CDR3 contains 15 residues. Here the CDR3 DNA reads TGTGCCAGCAGCCATGGACAGGGTAGAAATCAGCCCCAGCATTTT. It encodes CASSHGQGRNQPQHF.

This clonotype is medium-sized in the sample. The V call is TRBV18, the J call TRBJ2-7, with 7 nucleotides matching TRBD2. With V trimmed by 3 bases and J by 1 base, 3 bases remained unmatched. CDR1 is KGHSH and CDR2 is LQKENI in the germline V gene. CDR3 size: 14 residues. The CDR3 here is CASSPGSGSYEQYF. CDR3 nucleotide sequence: TGTGCCAGCTCACCGGGTAGCGGGTCCTACGAGCAGTACTTC.

This sequence joins TRBV9 and TRBJ1-1, with D possibly being TRBD1 (5 bases). Germline CDR1 reads SGDLS; CDR2 reads YYNGEE. This CDR3 region has 14 residues. Trimming cost V 0 bases and J 4 bases, with 10 bases left between them. The CDR3 sequence is CASSVAGIATEAFF. CDR3 DNA: TGTGCCAGCAGCGTAGCAGGGATCGCCACTGAAGCTTTCTTT.

This clonotype is categorized as medium-sized. The chain links TRBV6-1 to TRBJ2-1; 10 nucleotides line up with TRBD2. Germline V gives CDR1 MNHNS, CDR2 SASEGT. The junction had 5 bases not matched to a gene; V was cut back by 7 bases and J by 2 bases. This CDR3 comprises 15 residues. As DNA, the CDR3 is TGTGCCAGCATCTACCTAGCGGGGGCCTACAATGAGCAGTTCTTC. Translating gives CASIYLAGAYNEQFF.

This chain uses TRBV7-6 with TRBJ2-2; perhaps D is TRBD1 or TRBD2 (6 bases each). The CDR3 is 14 residues long. Trimming left V 5 bases short and J 3 bases short, with 10 bases between. Germline values: CDR1 SGHVS, CDR2 FNYEAQ. As DNA, the CDR3 is TGTGCCAGCAGCCCAGGGGAGGACACCGGGGAGCTGTTTTTT. Amino acid sequence: CASSPGEDTGELFF.

This clonotype is medium-sized (0.01 to 0.1%). This rearrangement joins TRBV7-9 to TRBJ1-4, with TRBD1 identical over 7 bases. Losses at the gene ends were 1 base for V and 4 bases for J; bases not matched to a gene: 3. Germline V CDR1 and CDR2: SEHNR, FQNEAQ (reference sequence). This CDR3 region has 15 residues. CDR3 loop: CASSLVGQLNEKLFF. The CDR3 nucleotides read TGTGCCAGCAGCTTAGTGGGACAGCTTAATGAAAAACTGTTTTTT.

By share, this clonotype ranks as medium-sized. J is TRBJ1-6 and V is TRBV11-1; TRBD1 matches at 8 bases. Germline V CDR1 and CDR2: SGHAT, FQDESV (reference sequence). With 6 bases clipped from V and 7 bases from J, the junction kept 2 bases outside the gene matches. There are 13 residues in the CDR3. Here the CDR3 reads CASRGQANSPLHF. For the CDR3, the DNA is TGTGCCAGCAGGGGACAGGCGAATTCACCCCTCCACTTT.

A few counts support this clonotype. This rearrangement joins TRBV20-1 to TRBJ2-3; D gene unclear. Germline assignment: CDR1 DFQATT and CDR2 SNEGSKA (reference sequence). The CDR3 consists of 14 residues. The V gene lost 3 bases and the J gene lost 2 bases, with 12 bases spanning the gap. CDR3 nucleotides: TGCAGTGCTAGTGGGTCCCGGTACACAGATACGCAGTATTTT. This translates into CSASGSRYTDTQYF.

By sample share, this clonotype is medium-sized. The V gene is TRBV7-9, the J gene TRBJ2-5; the D is unclear. Trimming pared 6 bases from V and 3 bases from J, leaving 8 bases between. The CDR3 covers 12 residues. Germline CDR1 is SEHNR and CDR2 is FQNEAQ (reference sequence). In DNA, the CDR3 is TGTGCCAGCAGTTACATGGAAGAGACCCAGTACTTC. It encodes CASSYMEETQYF. Looking up the rest from reference TRBV7-9 and TRBJ2-5 gives the full variable domain: DTGVSQNPRHKITKRGQNVTFRCDPISEHNRLYWYRQTLGQGPEFLTYFQNEAQLEKSRLLSDRFSAERPKGSFSTLEIQRTEQGDSAMYLCASSYMEETQYFGPGTRLLVL.

There are a few counts of this clonotype. This may stem from a read error, because a much larger clone lies one nucleotide away. V gene TRBV5-1 combines with J gene TRBJ1-2, with D unresolved. The germline V gene has CDR1 SGHRS and CDR2 YFSETQ. The CDR3 spans 14 residues. Deletions cut 7 bases from V and 1 base from J, with 14 bases between. CDR3 loop: CASGPNGNNYGYTF. The CDR3 DNA is TGCGCCAGCGGCCCGAACGGGAATAACTATGGCTACACCTTC.

By sample share, this clonotype is medium-sized. The chain uses TRBV5-1 and TRBJ2-3; 8 bases are a match to TRBD2. The CDR3 is made up of 14 amino acids. Germline V gives CDR1 SGHRS, CDR2 YFSETQ. The V and J ends lost 2 bases and 6 bases, in that order; junction bases with no gene match: 5. In DNA, the CDR3 is TGCGCCAGCAGCTTAGCGGGAGATGGGGATACGCAGTATTTT. Translation: CASSLAGDGDTQYF.

Within the sample, this clonotype is medium-sized. V usage is TRBV20-1 and J usage is TRBJ2-1, with 7 bases identical to TRBD2. Trimming cost V 5 bases and J 5 bases; bases outside gene matches: 15. There are 16 residues in the CDR3. Germline V gives CDR1 DFQATT, CDR2 SNEGSKA (reference sequence). The CDR3 sequence: CSALPGAGGGDNEQFF. CDR3 nucleotides: TGCAGTGCTCTCCCCGGGGCTGGGGGAGGGGACAATGAGCAGTTCTTC.

By share, this clonotype counts as medium-sized (0.01 to 0.1%). The chain joins TRBV20-1 to TRBJ1-3, with D possibly TRBD1 on 5 matching bases. Trimming took off 1 base at V and 3 bases at J, with 13 bases between the two ends. This CDR3 is built from 15 residues. Per the germline V gene, CDR1 is DFQATT and CDR2 is SNEGSKA (reference sequence). CDR3: CSARVAGSIGNTIYF. The DNA of the CDR3 is TGCAGTGCTAGAGTGGCAGGGTCTATTGGAAACACCATATATTTT.

This clonotype qualifies as medium-sized. Given a much more abundant clone one base away, this may be a read error. The chain recombines TRBV2 with TRBJ1-2; maybe TRBD1 (6 bases). The CDR3 loop spans 13 amino acids. Between the trimmed V and J ends, which lost 11 bases and 3 bases, there was a span of 16 bases. The V gene's germline CDR1 is SNHLY and CDR2 FYNNEI. CDR3 protein: CAALSGADYGYTF. The DNA of the CDR3 is TGTGCCGCCCTTTCAGGGGCTGACTATGGCTACACCTTC.

The sample holds many counts of this clonotype. CDR3 loop: CSSAGGLRGTDTQYF. In DNA, the CDR3 is TGCAGCAGCGCGGGGGGGCTGCGGGGCACAGATACGCAGTATTTT. The genes are TRBV29-1 and TRBJ2-3; 9 bases align to TRBD2. Germline CDR1 SQVTM, CDR2 ANQGSEA. The CDR3 is made up of 15 amino acids. With 8 bases clipped from V and 1 base from J, the junction kept 10 bases outside the gene matches.

In its sample, this clonotype ranks as medium-sized. This chain uses TRBV5-6 with TRBJ1-2, with 7 bases lining up with TRBD1. With V trimmed by 4 bases and J by 10 bases, 7 bases remained unmatched. The CDR3 loop spans 12 amino acids. The V gene's germline CDR1 is SGHDT and CDR2 YYEEEE. The CDR3 DNA is TGTGCCAGCAGCCTCTGGGACAGCTACTACACCTTC. It specifies CASSLWDSYYTF.

This clonotype qualifies as medium-sized. The chain links TRBV2 to TRBJ2-2; TRBD1 is a possible D gene (6 bases). The V end lost 10 bases, the J end lost 7 bases, and 13 bases lay between the germline ends. The CDR3 contains 12 residues. The germline V gene encodes CDR1 SNHLY and CDR2 FYNNEI. Written as DNA, the CDR3 is TGTGCCACCCTCCGACAGGTCGGGGAGCTGTTTTTT. Translation: CATLRQVGELFF.

Within the sample, this clonotype is medium-sized. The rearrangement links TRBV11-3 to TRBJ1-3; D is ambiguous. The CDR3 consists of 15 residues. The germline V gene encodes CDR1 SGHNT and CDR2 YENEEA. The V gene lost 6 bases and the J gene lost 0 bases, with 12 bases spanning the gap. CDR3 protein: CASRNPGFSGNTIYF. The CDR3, as DNA: TGTGCCAGCAGAAACCCAGGTTTCTCTGGAAACACCATATATTTT.